The sequence of this TCR beta chain was determined in a study of identical twins (dated by TCRdb to about 2016). The study in broad terms: To test whether fetal clonotypes persist, the study used deep sequencing on TCR alpha and beta repertoires from monozygotic twins, unrelated adults of various ages, and cord blood. Replicate twin experiments were performed at different times using different library preparation protocols to rule out contamination. The paper's findings and limits, for the study overall: In monozygotic twins, out-of-frame TCR alpha sharing was systematically underestimated by recombination models, although the models agreed with sharing between unrelated individuals. Abundant cord blood beta clonotypes carried fewer insertions; young adult naive repertoires showed a weaker similar trend, while memory repertoires showed none. Invariant T cells such as MAIT and iNKT could partly confound zero-insertion analyses, although diverse VJ usage argued against such confounding for most clonotypes. Excess twin sharing in beta out-of-frame sequences was weaker because fewer shared sequences lowered the signal-to-noise ratio. Out-of-frame TCR alpha sequences shared between twins showed an excess of low generation-probability sequences compared with coincidental sharing between unrelated individuals. Conclusions relied on cross-sectional statistical analysis, since the same donors could not be followed over many years.

Every donor was a healthy Caucasian. To prepare the library, 5' RACE was applied. Sequencing instrument: Illumina HiSeq 2000. Template switching introduced a universal primer binding site; the final cDNA contained a unique molecular identifier, enabling accurate counting of TCR cDNA molecules. Specific primers in the conserved constant-segment region were used to synthesize first-strand cDNA for TCR alpha and beta chains. To control for contamination, each cDNA library was double barcoded with a SMART-Mk sample barcode plus Illumina barcodes. TruSeq adapter sequences and Illumina sample barcodes were added in two successive PCR steps. The TCR alpha and beta cDNA libraries were sequenced on the Illumina HiSeq platform using custom primers. On the study's bioinformatics: MiGEC was used to process raw reads and extract unique molecular identifiers, and MiXCR was used to find CDR3 positions. Recombination models were inferred per individual with the repgenHMM and IGoR tools using an EM algorithm. Shared clonotypes were analyzed with the tcR package in R, and sharing was normalized by the product of cloneset sizes. Out-of-frame nonproductive sequences were analyzed to study raw recombination free of thymic and clonal selection effects. TCRdb's own reprocessing of the public reads used fastp at Q25 and MiXCR and kept productive beta chains. Each entry merges the rows of one CDR3 protein and shows their most common DNA and genes. The V and J calls and clone size come from TCRdb's table, not from the authors' own analysis. The sample profile shows about 1.7 million distinct CDR3 sequences; about 31% of them were found once. Under 0.35% of the sample lies in the top ten.

In this sample, this clonotype turned up a few times. This clone's antigen is unknown. No base-level quality is on record; no much larger clone is a single base apart. V is cut by 5 bases and J by 2 bases, and the space between the germline ends is 6 bases. Inclusive of the bounding cysteine and phenylalanine, the CDR3 is 11 residues long. Only CDR3 DNA remains: 33 bases, in frame from the first base. The germline V gene (reference sequence) provides CDR1 GTSNPN and CDR2 SVGIG. The sequence came from a newborn girl in good health. The sequencing input was cord blood. In this chain, TRBV30 is recombined with TRBJ2-5; no D gene call is confident. CDR3 reads: CAWSPQETQYF. The nucleotide sequence reads TGTGCCTGGTCTCCTCAAGAGACCCAGTACTTC. The CDR3, completed at both ends by the reference TRBV30 and TRBJ2-5 genes, gives the full variable domain SQTIHQWPATLVQPVGSPLSLECTVEGTSNPNLYWYRQAAGRGLQLLFYSVGIGQISSEVPQNLSASRPQDRQFILSSKKLLLSDSGFYLCAWSPQETQYFGPGTRLLVL.